This note documents a single T cell receptor beta chain sequence. This sample was taken from a study of T-cell reconstitution after alpha-beta-depleted transplantation in children. Unique molecular identifiers were built into the TCRbeta library. TCRdb analysed the PCR reads with MiXCR anew, one entry per CDR3 protein. The table includes some 520,000 distinct CDR3 sequences, around a third detected once. The CDR3 has 14 amino acids. Trimming left V 3 bases short and J 6 bases short, with 14 bases between. From germline, CDR1 is KGHSH and CDR2 LQKENI. Sequences were derived from PBMCs from the stem cell graft donor, sampled from the stem cell graft. The chain links TRBV18 to TRBJ1-1, with D uncertain. This receptor was obtained from a human donor who donated a stem cell graft to a child with aplastic anemia. The CDR3 loop is CASSPDIGSSEAFF. Here the CDR3 DNA reads TGTGCCAGCTCACCCGACATTGGGTCCTCTGAAGCTTTCTTT. The complete variable domain, with remaining parts taken from reference TRBV18 and TRBJ1-1, reads NAGVMQNPRHLVRRRGQEARLRCSPMKGHSHVYWYRQLPEEGLKFMVYLQKENIIDESGMPKERFSAEFPKEGPSILRIQQVVRGDSAAYFCASSPDIGSSEAFFGQGTRLTVV.